This TCR beta chain was sequenced during a study of blood T cell repertoires in COVID-19. Study at large: Italy, Spain and the United States were the sources of the convalescent and acute COVID-19 samples.

Per the germline V gene, CDR1 is MNHEY and CDR2 is SMNVEV (reference sequence). The CDR3 loop spans 22 amino acids. The V and J ends lost 4 bases and 7 bases, in that order; junction bases with no gene match: 27. Living in under 30 US areas, the participants were between 18 and 89 years of age. Cohorts were assigned according to the clinical history that participants reported. All recovered Cohort 3 donors got two negative PCRs, got clearance, or saw symptom resolution. The assay was immunoSEQ multiplex PCR, and TCRdb's table has in-frame clones only and misses some. The repertoire holds 180,000 or so clones, with approximately 88% as singletons.

The chain is built from TRBV27 and TRBJ2-2, with 10 bases identical to TRBD2. The sample comprised PBMCs or T cells enriched from blood (not recorded which). The TCR comes from a woman aged 60-75 years who had recovered from COVID-19. The CDR3 region is CASSSLSAAGGPFWLTRGELFF. Written as DNA, the CDR3 is TGTGCCAGCAGTTCCCTATCCGCAGCGGGAGGGCCTTTCTGGTTAACACGCGGGGAGCTGTTTTTT.